The TCR beta chain under discussion was sequenced for a study of graft-versus-host responses after intestinal transplantation. About the research overall: Uniformly, recipients were administered anti-thymocyte globulin induction with subsequent tacrolimus and steroids for 3 to 4 years.

For this clone: Its target is unknown.

Generated by immunoSEQ multiplex PCR, the TCRdb table keeps only in-frame clones and is missing some. The sample lists some 92,000 clones; about nine tenths were seen once. Whole-study results and caveats: Peak circulating GvH clone levels tracked with early post-transplant HvG declines. Graft-donor T cell macrochimerism in patients accompanied high graft-versus-host to host-versus-graft clonal ratios in allografts.

Sequences were derived from unstimulated CD4+ T cells sorted from spleen or lymph node cells, sampled before intestinal transplant. The TCR sequence derives from a human donor who received an intestinal transplant.

DNA for the CDR3: TGTGCCAGCAGCCACGGCCAGCTAGCCAAAAACATTCAGTACTTC. It specifies CASSHGQLAKNIQYF. The chain employs TRBV14 and TRBJ2-4; D gene uncertain. V was pared by 3 bases and J by 0 bases, with 9 bases between. CDR3 length equals 15 residues. Germline CDR1 and CDR2: SGHDN and FVKESK.